The T cell receptor (beta chain) under discussion was sequenced for a study of T cells in Graves' hyperthyroidism and ophthalmopathy. This clonotype showed up many times. V was pared by 0 bases and J by 5 bases, with 8 bases of the junction left unmatched. Germline V CDR1 and CDR2: SGHDT, YYEEEE. The CDR3 spans 15 residues. Researchers took RNA transcripts and amplified the TCR beta CDR3 regions from them. The primer set for the first-round RT-PCR of the TCR CDR3 was HTBI. TCRdb called the multiplex PCR reads again in MiXCR, with one record for every CDR3 protein. The data show 700,000 to 850,000 distinct CDR3 sequences, around a third seen once.

The source material was blood. V gene TRBV5-6 combines with J gene TRBJ2-7; 7 bases fit TRBD2. This TCR was recovered from a woman aged 40 to 49 with Graves' hyperthyroidism. CDR3 sequence (DNA): TGTGCCAGCAGCTTGGGGTTCGCGGGAGTAGACGAGCAGTACTTC. Protein product: CASSLGFAGVDEQYF.